A selection of T cell receptor beta chains follows, all from one sample in a study of identical twins. MiXCR, applied by TCRdb to the 5' RACE reads, yields one record per CDR3 protein. The data show some 900,000 distinct CDR3 sequences, 9% to 15% seen once. The same specimen was also included in a second study, on yellow fever vaccine responses in identical twins.

The source material was PBMCs. These receptor sequences come from a woman aged 18-30 years in good health. Each CDR3 is given without its conserved first and last residue.

len: 9
j_gene: TRBJ2-1
v_gene: TRBV20-1
CDR3aa: SASPSNQQF

len: 15
j_gene: TRBJ1-3
v_gene: TRBV15
CDR3aa: ATSRLTGEASGNTIY

len: 9
j_gene: TRBJ2-1
v_gene: TRBV5-1
CDR3aa: ARVRPNEQF

len: 14
j_gene: TRBJ2-3
v_gene: TRBV20-1
CDR3aa: SARHLADPGGDTQY

len: 11
j_gene: TRBJ1-1
v_gene: TRBV7-9
CDR3aa: ASSQTDNTEAF

len: 13
j_gene: TRBJ1-1
v_gene: TRBV12-3/TRBV12-4
CDR3aa: ASSFPGQRYTEAF

len: 12
j_gene: TRBJ1-2
v_gene: TRBV20-1
CDR3aa: SAIFKNSNYGYT

len: 12
j_gene: TRBJ1-1
v_gene: TRBV9
CDR3aa: ASSVGHPNTEAF

len: 14
j_gene: TRBJ2-1
v_gene: TRBV6-1
CDR3aa: ASTDVRDWLNNEQF

len: 16
j_gene: TRBJ1-6
v_gene: TRBV4-1
CDR3aa: ASSQGGPGQGRARALH

len: 16
j_gene: TRBJ1-1
v_gene: TRBV5-1
CDR3aa: ASSSDRPGAFLNTEAF

len: 13
j_gene: TRBJ1-5
v_gene: TRBV15
CDR3aa: ATSRERVGNQPQH

len: 13
j_gene: TRBJ2-5
v_gene: TRBV29-1
CDR3aa: SGRSGTGLQETQY

len: 11
j_gene: TRBJ1-1
v_gene: TRBV19
CDR3aa: ASSRTSNTEAF

len: 13
j_gene: TRBJ2-1
v_gene: TRBV23-1
CDR3aa: ASSQSVTDQDEQF

len: 12
j_gene: TRBJ1-2
v_gene: TRBV29-1
CDR3aa: SVEHDRVDYGYT

len: 14
j_gene: TRBJ1-1
v_gene: TRBV14
CDR3aa: ASSQVGGGPNTEAF

len: 12
j_gene: TRBJ2-3
v_gene: TRBV10-3
CDR3aa: ASRRTSSTDTQY

len: 15
j_gene: TRBJ2-7
v_gene: TRBV29-1
CDR3aa: SDISGTSATSCYEQY

len: 13
j_gene: TRBJ2-1
v_gene: TRBV5-1
CDR3aa: ASRPEVYLYNEQF

len: 16
j_gene: TRBJ2-6
v_gene: TRBV24-1
CDR3aa: ATSETGRHPSGANVLT

len: 13
j_gene: TRBJ2-5
v_gene: TRBV20-1
CDR3aa: SARDRRGLEETQY

len: 13
j_gene: TRBJ2-7
v_gene: TRBV5-1
CDR3aa: ASSSPGTPAYEQD

len: 15
j_gene: TRBJ2-3
v_gene: TRBV5-1
CDR3aa: ASSSWTSGTRTDTQY

len: 12
j_gene: TRBJ2-7
v_gene: TRBV6-5
CDR3aa: ASSYGRNSYKQY

len: 12
j_gene: TRBJ1-6
v_gene: TRBV6-5
CDR3aa: ASSYSPVNSPLH

len: 15
j_gene: TRBJ2-2
v_gene: TRBV11-3
CDR3aa: ASSLIPLGGRGGELF

len: 14
j_gene: TRBJ1-2
v_gene: TRBV5-1
CDR3aa: ASSPWSELANYGYT

len: 13
j_gene: TRBJ2-1
v_gene: TRBV7-8
CDR3aa: ASSLGLAKRGEQF

len: 9
j_gene: TRBJ1-4
v_gene: TRBV12-3/TRBV12-4
CDR3aa: ASSPDQKLF

len: 13
j_gene: TRBJ1-6
v_gene: TRBV15
CDR3aa: ATSRDPGLNSPLH

len: 12
j_gene: TRBJ1-4
v_gene: TRBV7-9
CDR3aa: ASSRQGLGEKLF

len: 14
j_gene: TRBJ1-1
v_gene: TRBV3-1
CDR3aa: ASSRLIKTGAAEAF

len: 14
j_gene: TRBJ2-4
v_gene: TRBV2
CDR3aa: ASSGPPGVAKNIQY

len: 12
j_gene: TRBJ2-4
v_gene: TRBV12-3/TRBV12-4
CDR3aa: ASSLATGGGIQY

len: 12
j_gene: TRBJ1-1
v_gene: TRBV5-1
CDR3aa: ASTKMGGVAEAF

len: 14
j_gene: TRBJ2-5
v_gene: TRBV5-4
CDR3aa: ASSLDGLAGKETQY

len: 11
j_gene: TRBJ2-1
v_gene: TRBV20-1
CDR3aa: SAPNGRVNEQF

len: 10
j_gene: TRBJ2-1
v_gene: TRBV6-2/TRBV6-3
CDR3aa: ASSPLGSEQF

len: 12
j_gene: TRBJ2-1
v_gene: TRBV9
CDR3aa: ASSVAASGNEQF

len: 13
j_gene: TRBJ2-7
v_gene: TRBV7-9
CDR3aa: ASSPENLNPYEQY

len: 9
j_gene: TRBJ2-4
v_gene: TRBV11-2
CDR3aa: ASSRWNIQY

len: 16
j_gene: TRBJ2-5
v_gene: TRBV5-1
CDR3aa: ASSFNVEEPGGRETQY

len: 12
j_gene: TRBJ2-2
v_gene: TRBV20-1
CDR3aa: SARSSGPDGELF

len: 12
j_gene: TRBJ2-2
v_gene: TRBV2
CDR3aa: ASRLAGNTGELF

len: 13
j_gene: TRBJ2-1
v_gene: TRBV9
CDR3aa: ASSEGLAGVHEQF

len: 11
j_gene: TRBJ2-7
v_gene: TRBV5-1
CDR3aa: ASSSAPEYEQY

len: 13
j_gene: TRBJ1-1
v_gene: TRBV7-9
CDR3aa: ASSRELTVTTEAF